The 32 T cell receptor beta chains listed next were all sequenced from one sample in a study of human T cells and chemical hapten exposure. TCRdb reprocessed the RACE reads with MiXCR, giving one entry per CDR3 protein. The repertoire has around 340,000 distinct CDR3 sequences, under 8% of them found once; the top ten carry approximately 8.9%. Time point given: patch test 1, 2 weeks after DPC sensitization. Treatment here: therapeutic diphenylcyclopropenone sensitization with weekly scalp DPC. Sequencing used whole blood, obtained in connection with sensitization to the hapten diphenylcyclopropenone (DPC). The receptors shown here come from a woman aged 18-29 years with alopecia areata. Some clones in this sample may be carry-over from other donors' samples.

This clonotype was counted ten times or more. The V call is TRBV4-2, the J call TRBJ1-2, with TRBD1 as a possible D gene (6 bases). CDR1 is LGHNA, CDR2 YNFKEQ, per germline. CDR3 size: 16 residues. Trimming removed 7 bases at V and 8 bases at J, with 26 bases between. CDR3 loop: CASKDPFGGGSEGYTF. In DNA form, the CDR3 reads TGTGCCAGCAAAGACCCCTTCGGAGGGGGTAGTGAAGGCTACACCTTC.

The chain has TRBV2 and TRBJ1-6, with D perhaps TRBD1 (6 bases). The ends were cut back, 1 base at V and 6 bases at J, with 7 bases in the middle. Germline V gene data show CDR1 as SNHLY and CDR2 as FYNNEI. The CDR3 has 14 amino acids. This CDR3 is CASSEGTVNSPLHF. The CDR3 coding sequence is TGTGCCAGCAGTGAAGGGACAGTTAATTCACCCCTCCACTTT. The full variable domain, with the rest looked up from reference TRBV2 and TRBJ1-6, is EPEVTQTPSHQVTQMGQEVILRCVPISNHLYFYWYRQILGQKVEFLVSFYNNEISEKSEIFDDQFSVERPDGSNFTLKIRSTKLEDSAMYFCASSEGTVNSPLHFGNGTRLTVT.

The table lists this clonotype with many counts. The chain recombines TRBV29-1 with TRBJ1-1; no clear D gene. V was trimmed by 3 bases and J by 3 bases, leaving 11 bases between them. The CDR3 has 13 amino acids. Germline loops: CDR1 SQVTM, CDR2 ANQGSEA. This CDR3 reads CSVEEGLYTEAFF. The CDR3 DNA reads TGCAGCGTTGAGGAGGGTTTGTACACTGAAGCTTTCTTT.

The chain uses TRBV18 and TRBJ1-2; 7 nucleotides line up with TRBD1. There are 15 residues in the CDR3. The trim removed 8 bases at V and 0 bases at J, leaving 9 bases unmatched. Germline CDR1 reads KGHSH; CDR2 reads LQKENI. In nucleotides, the CDR3 is TGTGCCAGCATACCACAGGGGCTACCTAACTATGGCTACACCTTC. As protein: CASIPQGLPNYGYTF.

This clonotype came up a few times. The chain employs TRBV10-2 and TRBJ1-1; D not certain. This CDR3 contains 13 residues. Germline lookup yields CDR1 WSHSY and CDR2 SAAADI. V was clipped by 3 bases and J by 9 bases, with 14 bases between them. The CDR3 is CASSDSEVRKAFF. The CDR3 DNA is TGCGCCAGCAGTGACTCCGAGGTCAGGAAAGCTTTCTTT.

The chain employs TRBV9 and TRBJ2-1; D might be TRBD2 (5 bases). Deletions cut 6 bases from V and 4 bases from J, with 14 bases between. Germline values: CDR1 SGDLS, CDR2 YYNGEE. The CDR3 consists of 14 residues. The DNA for the CDR3 is TGTGCCAGCAACGAGGGCAGTTTTTACAATGAGCAGTTCTTC. It specifies CASNEGSFYNEQFF. Full variable domain (remainder filled in from reference TRBV9 and TRBJ2-1): DSGVTQTPKHLITATGQRVTLRCSPRSGDLSVYWYQQSLDQGLQFLIQYYNGEERAKGNILERFSAQQFPDLHSELNLSSLELGDSALYFCASNEGSFYNEQFFGPGTRLTVL.

This clonotype appeared a few times. The rearrangement links TRBV29-1 to TRBJ2-7; TRBD1 aligns across 9 bases. The CDR3 contains 15 residues. Germline CDR1 is SQVTM and CDR2 is ANQGSEA. The trim removed 3 bases at V and 1 base at J, leaving 7 bases unmatched. The CDR3 sequence: CSVESGQGLSYEQYF. In DNA, the CDR3 is TGCAGCGTTGAGTCGGGACAGGGACTGTCCTACGAGCAGTACTTC.

The sample holds many counts of this clonotype. V gene TRBV29-1 combines with J gene TRBJ1-2, with D uncertain. The V gene lost 7 bases and the J gene lost 6 bases, with 9 bases spanning the gap. Germline CDR1 is SQVTM and CDR2 is ANQGSEA. This CDR3 has 10 residues. CDR3 loop: CSAEWDGYTF. The CDR3 DNA reads TGCAGCGCGGAGTGGGATGGCTACACCTTC. Drawing the rest from reference TRBV29-1 and TRBJ1-2, the complete variable domain is SAVISQKPSRDICQRGTSLTIQCQVDSQVTMMFWYRQQPGQSLTLIATANQGSEATYESGFVIDKFPISRPNLTFSTLTVSNMSPEDSSIYLCSAEWDGYTFGSGTRLTVV.

This clonotype was recorded a few times. This sequence joins TRBV3-1 and TRBJ2-2, with unresolved D. The V gene's germline CDR1 is LGHDT and CDR2 YNNKEL (reference sequence). This CDR3 is built from 13 residues. Trimming shortened V by 3 bases and J by 5 bases, and 7 bases separated the two germline ends. CDR3 sequence: CASSHEATGELFF. CDR3 nucleotide sequence: TGTGCCAGCAGCCACGAAGCGACCGGGGAGCTGTTTTTT.

Ten or more counts support this clonotype. The rearrangement joins TRBV4-1 to TRBJ2-7, with D maybe TRBD2 (6 bases). V lost 4 bases, J lost 5 bases, and 15 bases lay in between. The CDR3 is made up of 14 amino acids. Germline loops: CDR1 MGHRA, CDR2 YSYEKL. CDR3 sequence reads: CASSLNGGFDEQYF. In DNA form, the CDR3 reads TGCGCCAGCAGCCTAAACGGAGGGTTCGACGAGCAGTACTTC.

This clonotype showed up just a few times. The J gene is TRBJ2-7, the V gene TRBV20-1; D may be TRBD2 (6 bases). The CDR3 covers 16 residues. With 5 bases removed from V and 3 bases from J, the gap between germline ends came to 23 bases. Looked up from germline, CDR1 is DFQATT and CDR2 is SNEGSKA (reference sequence). The CDR3 loop is CSARKARDFTFYEQYF. The CDR3 nucleotides are TGCAGTGCTCGTAAGGCCCGGGACTTCACCTTCTACGAGCAGTACTTC.

The rearrangement links TRBV28 to TRBJ2-7; no firm D call. Germline CDR1 reads MDHEN; CDR2 reads SYDVKM. CDR3 length equals 13 residues. Trimming took off 2 bases at V and 7 bases at J, with 12 bases between the two ends. The CDR3: CASSLQNSLEQYF. Here the CDR3 DNA reads TGTGCCAGCAGTTTACAGAATTCTCTGGAGCAGTACTTC. The full variable domain, with the rest looked up from reference TRBV28 and TRBJ2-7, is DVKVTQSSRYLVKRTGEKVFLECVQDMDHENMFWYRQDPGLGLRLIYFSYDVKMKEKGDIPEGYSVSREKKERFSLILESASTNQTSMYLCASSLQNSLEQYFGPGTRLTVT.

This clonotype has ten or more counts. V and J are TRBV6-4 and TRBJ2-2; no reliable D call. CDR1 is MRHNA and CDR2 is SNTAGT in the germline V gene. V lost 9 bases, J lost 5 bases, and 16 bases lay in between. The length of the CDR3 is 14 residues. CDR3 in amino acids: CARPCLRSTGELFF. The CDR3 DNA reads as TGTGCCAGGCCGTGTTTAAGGTCGACCGGGGAGCTGTTTTTT.

This clonotype was observed at least ten times. V gene TRBV7-8 combines with J gene TRBJ1-5; a weak D match, TRBD1 (6 bases). Germline loops: CDR1 SGHVS, CDR2 FQNEAQ. V was cut by 7 bases and J by 3 bases, with 13 bases left in between. This CDR3 region has 14 residues. CDR3 in DNA: TGTGCCAGCAACCTGGACAGATCCAATCAGCCCCAGCATTTT. Translated: CASNLDRSNQPQHF.

The chain has TRBV12-3 or TRBV12-4 and TRBJ1-4; 7 bases line up with TRBD1. CDR3 length: 17 residues. V shed 7 bases and J 5 bases; nucleotides not matched to a gene: 16. The CDR3 bases are TGTGCCAGCACCCGGACAGGCCCCTTAATCCGAAATGAAAAACTGTTTTTT. Amino acid sequence: CASTRTGPLIRNEKLFF.

The rearrangement links TRBV29-1 to TRBJ1-2; possible D gene TRBD1, 6 bases. The CDR3 spans 14 residues. The V end was cut by 5 bases, the J end by 5 bases, with 18 bases between. Looked up from germline, CDR1 is SQVTM and CDR2 is ANQGSEA. The CDR3 DNA sequence: TGCAGCGTTCCGGACAGTACAAAGCTATATGGCTACACCTTC. Its protein product is CSVPDSTKLYGYTF.

The chain carries TRBV6-6 and TRBJ1-5; no reliable D call. V lost 7 bases to trimming and J lost 5 bases, with 12 bases between them. CDR1 is MNHNY, CDR2 SVGAGI, per germline (reference sequence). The CDR3 loop spans 13 amino acids. The CDR3 DNA reads TGTGCCAGCACCGAGACCGCTTATCAGCCCCAGCATTTT. This sequence encodes CASTETAYQPQHF.

The chain has TRBV4-3 and TRBJ1-5; D not certain. CDR1 and CDR2 from the germline V gene are LGHNA and YSLEER. V shed 1 base and J shed 9 bases, with 10 bases lying between them. The CDR3 extends over 13 amino acids. The CDR3 loop is CASSQGPGSPQHF. DNA of the CDR3: TGCGCCAGCAGCCAAGGTCCCGGTTCGCCCCAGCATTTT.

In its sample, this clonotype was seen many times. The CDR3 loop is CASSEVSRTDTQYF. The CDR3 DNA follows: TGCGCCAGCAGTGAAGTTAGCCGCACAGATACGCAGTATTTT. This sequence joins TRBV10-2 and TRBJ2-3; D gene ambiguous. Germline V gene lookup returns CDR1 WSHSY and CDR2 SAAADI. The ends were cut back, 3 bases at V and 1 base at J, with 8 bases in the middle. This CDR3 spans 14 amino acids.

This clonotype was found a few times. CDR3 sequence reads: CASSQVQAGGSYQETQYF. Here the CDR3 DNA reads TGTGCCAGCAGCCAAGTTCAAGCGGGGGGCTCTTACCAAGAGACCCAGTACTTC. The gene calls are TRBV3-1 and TRBJ2-5; 9 bases align to TRBD2. J lost 0 bases, V lost 1 base, and 9 bases had no gene match. Germline CDR1 is LGHDT and CDR2 is YNNKEL (reference sequence). CDR3 length equals 18 residues.

This clonotype showed up many times. The chain uses TRBV28 and TRBJ2-1; TRBD1 is a possible D gene (5 bases). The CDR3 runs to 15 residues. Germline V gives CDR1 MDHEN, CDR2 SYDVKM. The V gene lost 4 bases and the J gene lost 9 bases, with 19 bases spanning the gap. The CDR3 loop is CASSYVAGSNGEQFF. The CDR3 DNA is TGTGCCAGCAGTTATGTGGCAGGGTCTAACGGTGAGCAGTTCTTC. Combining the CDR3 with reference TRBV28 and TRBJ2-1 gives the whole variable domain DVKVTQSSRYLVKRTGEKVFLECVQDMDHENMFWYRQDPGLGLRLIYFSYDVKMKEKGDIPEGYSVSREKKERFSLILESASTNQTSMYLCASSYVAGSNGEQFFGPGTRLTVL.

This clonotype was counted at least ten times. The genes are TRBV5-6 and TRBJ2-1, with D tentatively TRBD1 (5 bases). The CDR3 sequence is 15 residues long. Germline V gene lookup returns CDR1 SGHDT and CDR2 YYEEEE. V dropped 0 bases and J dropped 3 bases, with 10 bases sitting between them. The CDR3 DNA follows: TGTGCCAGCAGCTTGGGGCAGGGATTCTACAATGAGCAGTTCTTC. This sequence encodes CASSLGQGFYNEQFF.

This clonotype has more than one count but fewer than ten. The gene calls are TRBV3-1 and TRBJ1-1; 12 positions match TRBD1. CDR1 LGHDT and CDR2 YNNKEL come from the germline V gene (reference sequence). V was clipped by 4 bases and J by 6 bases; unmatched bases: 6. This CDR3 is 15 amino acids long. In nucleotides, the CDR3 is TGTGCCAGCAGCCTAGCGGGACAGGGGGCATCTGAAGCTTTCTTT. Protein sequence: CASSLAGQGASEAFF. The full variable domain, in which reference TRBV3-1 and TRBJ1-1 provide the parts outside the CDR3, is DTAVSQTPKYLVTQMGNDKSIKCEQNLGHDTMYWYKQDSKKFLKIMFSYNNKELIINETVPNRFSPKSPDKAHLNLHINSLELGDSAVYFCASSLAGQGASEAFFGQGTRLTVV.

This clonotype was recorded a few times. V usage is TRBV4-3 and J usage is TRBJ2-6; D gene ambiguous. CDR1 LGHNA and CDR2 YSLEER come from the germline V gene. Trimming shortened V by 4 bases and J by 0 bases, and 19 bases separated the two germline ends. The CDR3 length is 19 residues. CDR3 protein: CASSPKYGFNLSGANVLTF. The CDR3 nucleotides are TGCGCCAGCAGCCCCAAGTACGGGTTTAACCTCTCTGGGGCCAACGTCCTGACTTTC.

This clonotype was seen a few times. The chain links TRBV6-2 or TRBV6-3 to TRBJ2-2; 7 positions match TRBD1. This CDR3 is built from 15 residues. V was clipped by 2 bases and J by 6 bases; unmatched bases: 6. Germline V gene lookup returns CDR1 MNHEY and CDR2 SVGEGT. CDR3 loop: CASSYPRTGSGELFF. In nucleotides, the CDR3 is TGTGCCAGCAGTTACCCGAGGACAGGTTCCGGGGAGCTGTTTTTT.

The J gene is TRBJ1-5, the V gene TRBV18, with TRBD1 matching over 7 bases. The germline V gene encodes CDR1 KGHSH and CDR2 LQKENI. The CDR3 spans 17 residues. Unmatched junction bases numbered 12, after V lost 1 base and J lost 6 bases. CDR3 residues: CASSPLMQGDFSQPQHF. In DNA, the CDR3 is TGTGCCAGCTCACCACTCATGCAGGGGGATTTTAGTCAGCCCCAGCATTTT.

This clonotype was found a few times. This chain links TRBV5-1 with TRBJ1-4; maybe TRBD1 (5 bases). Per germline, CDR1 SGHRS and CDR2 YFSETQ. The CDR3 extends over 14 amino acids. Trimming removed 2 bases from V and 4 bases from J, with 9 bases in between. CDR3 sequence reads: CASSFRGVNEKLFF. CDR3 nucleotides: TGCGCCAGCAGCTTCCGGGGGGTTAATGAAAAACTGTTTTTT.

The chain carries TRBV9 and TRBJ1-1; 9 bases line up with TRBD1. The ends lost 4 bases at V and 3 bases at J; junction bases unmatched: 4. The germline V gene encodes CDR1 SGDLS and CDR2 YYNGEE. This CDR3 is built from 14 residues. The CDR3 DNA is TGTGCCAGCAGCATCGGGACAGGGCACACTGAAGCTTTCTTT. It translates to CASSIGTGHTEAFF.

The chain has TRBV5-1 and TRBJ2-7, with 7 bases aligning to TRBD2. Germline V gene sequence: CDR1 SGHRS, CDR2 YFSETQ. There are 14 residues in the CDR3. J gave up 4 bases and V 4 bases, and 8 bases lay outside the gene matches. As DNA, the CDR3 is TGCGCCAGCAGCGAACTAGCGCTGTCTTACGAGCAGTACTTC. It codes for CASSELALSYEQYF.

The table lists this clonotype with many counts. The chain employs TRBV4-1 and TRBJ2-3; TRBD2 aligns across 7 bases. This CDR3 is 17 amino acids long. The junction had 10 bases not matched to a gene; V was cut back by 1 base and J by 3 bases. The V gene's germline CDR1 is MGHRA and CDR2 YSYEKL. The CDR3 DNA is TGCGCCAGCAGCCAAGGTCCTAGCGGCGATATAACAGATACGCAGTATTTT. It yields the protein CASSQGPSGDITDTQYF.

This clonotype has at least ten counts. V usage is TRBV6-6 and J usage is TRBJ2-2; D is unresolved. CDR1 and CDR2 (germline): MNHNY, SVGAGI (reference sequence). This CDR3 spans 11 amino acids. V dropped 11 bases and J dropped 4 bases, with 8 bases sitting between them. The chain's CDR3 is CACSITGELFF. The CDR3 bases are TGTGCCTGTTCGATCACCGGGGAGCTGTTTTTT.

This clonotype occurred a few times. This chain connects TRBV5-1 to TRBJ1-1; D unresolved. The germline CDR1 and CDR2 sequences are SGHRS and YFSETQ. Trimming removed 4 bases from V and 3 bases from J, with 13 bases in between. The CDR3 covers 14 residues. This CDR3 reads CASSLQPSDTEAFF. The DNA of the CDR3 is TGCGCCAGCAGCCTACAGCCATCGGACACTGAAGCTTTCTTT.